This TCR beta chain was sequenced during a study of CXCR3-negative and CXCR3-positive naive CD8 T cells. Triplicate sorts, over 250,000 cells apiece, were made for each CD8+ T cell subset. A CD45RO-CCR7+CD27+CD95- profile was what naive CD8+ T cells displayed. From germline, CDR1 is SGHVS and CDR2 FNYEAQ. The CDR3 is 14 amino acids. Concerning this clonotype itself: The antigen is undetermined.

Study results and limitations: TRB CDR3s of CXCR3-positive naive cells were more hydrophobic than those of CXCR3-negative naive cells. Both of the naive subsets showed about the same high diversity, but memory CD8+ cells had much less.

5' RACE with UMI labels generated the TRB cDNA libraries. TCRdb re-called the 5' RACE reads and catalogs CDR3 proteins one per entry, DNA excluded. Its table records 150,000 to 170,000 distinct CDR3 sequences. Sequencing was done on a sample of naive CXCR3+ CD8+ T cells from blood. Subset given: CD45RO-CCR7+CD27+CD95- naive CD8+ T cells expressing CXCR3 (TNR3+). This receptor was taken from a human donor in good health. Some clones in this sample may be carry-over from other donors' samples. This sequence joins TRBV7-6 and TRBJ2-7; TCRdb names TRBD1, which stays unverified in the absence of DNA. This CDR3 is CASSEEDREGEQYF.